This T cell receptor (beta chain) emerged from a study of blood T cell repertoires in COVID-19. Study-wide context: Whether acute or convalescent, the COVID-19 samples came from the United States, Italy and Spain. PBMCs, B-cell-depleted T cells, or T cells provided the cDNA or gDNA that made up the material.

Source study methods: Quantification of nucleated cells was approximated via reference gene primer amplification. The assay was immunoSEQ multiplex PCR, and TCRdb's table has in-frame clones only and misses some. V and J calls and clone size are those listed in that table; D and trimming were worked out from the DNA. This repertoire shows roughly 200,000 clones, 65% to 90% found once; its top ten account for roughly 3.8%. This receptor was identified in a woman between 40 and 50 years old with acute COVID-19. The material sequenced was PBMCs or T cells enriched from blood (not recorded which).

The CDR3 nucleotides read TGTGCCAGCGAAGGGGGGGCGCGGAGTCTAACAGATACGCAGTATTTT. Translating it yields CASEGGARSLTDTQYF. The genes are TRBV13 and TRBJ2-3, with D possibly matching TRBD2 (7 bases). The CDR3 runs to 16 residues. Per the germline V gene, CDR1 is PRHDT and CDR2 is FYEKMQ (reference sequence). Trimming removed 8 bases at V and 3 bases at J, with 21 bases between.